This TCR beta chain is from a study of technical replicates of blood from four donors (dated by TCRdb to about 2017). The CDR3 contains 16 residues, cysteine and phenylalanine counted. Solely the CDR3 DNA is kept, with 48 bases framed from the first base. The junction shows trimming of 0 bases on V and 0 bases on J, plus 7 bases between the germline ends. CDR1 SGHRS and CDR2 YFSETQ were looked up in the germline V gene. A note on this clone: It lacks a known antigen. Base qualities were left out, and no much larger clone turns up one base away.

The library came from the immunoSEQ multiplex PCR assay. TCRdb stores this immuneACCESS table with in-frame sequences only. Part of the clones is absent; in the studies checked, under half of the shortfall reflects unresolved V genes, and no reason is known for the rest. The sample table holds some 80,000 clones, of which approximately 80% were seen once. The ten largest clones take up nearly 4% of the sample. This receptor was identified in a human donor in good health. Some clones in this sample may be carry-over from other donors' samples. The V and J segments used are TRBV5-1 and TRBJ2-6, with TRBD2 perhaps the D gene, on 6 matching bases. What was sequenced was PBMCs. The CDR3 has the sequence CASSLEAGSGANVLTF. The DNA is as follows: TGCGCCAGCAGCTTGGAAGCGGGCTCTGGGGCCAACGTCCTGACTTTC.